These T cell receptor beta chains were read from a single sample in a study of shared clonotypes between healthy human individuals. The data were produced by immunoSEQ multiplex PCR, yet TCRdb's version contains in-frame clones alone and is incomplete. The data hold roughly 600,000 clones, with roughly 98% observed a single time. Sequencing was done on a sample of naive CD8+ T cells sorted from blood. The receptors stem from a man younger than 40 in good health. Each CDR3 is given without its conserved first and last residue. A D gene is named only where the DNA matches it firmly.

v_call: TRBV18
j_call: TRBJ1-2
d_call: .
cdr3_aa: ASSPGLISNYGYT

v_call: TRBV5-4
j_call: TRBJ2-7
d_call: .
cdr3_aa: ASSPVPGGEQY

v_call: TRBV29-1
j_call: TRBJ2-7
d_call: TRBD1
cdr3_aa: SVVGWDREDSYEQY

v_call: TRBV7-9
j_call: TRBJ2-2
d_call: .
cdr3_aa: GSVDTRDWTGELF

v_call: TRBV15
j_call: TRBJ1-2
d_call: .
cdr3_aa: ATTRAQGSDYGYT

v_call: TRBV7-9
j_call: TRBJ2-7
d_call: TRBD2
cdr3_aa: ASSLLAGEPYEQY

v_call: TRBV28
j_call: TRBJ2-7
d_call: .
cdr3_aa: ASSFRGASSYEQY

v_call: TRBV11-2
j_call: TRBJ2-7
d_call: .
cdr3_aa: ASSLIGGFEQY

v_call: TRBV2
j_call: TRBJ2-7
d_call: TRBD2
cdr3_aa: ASRDHSGYSYEQY

v_call: TRBV11-2
j_call: TRBJ1-1
d_call: .
cdr3_aa: ASSLDGAPEAF

v_call: TRBV25-1
j_call: TRBJ2-1
d_call: .
cdr3_aa: ASSGGKVYNEQF

v_call: TRBV28
j_call: TRBJ2-7
d_call: TRBD2
cdr3_aa: ATKLAGGTYEQY

v_call: TRBV2
j_call: TRBJ1-1
d_call: .
cdr3_aa: ASTPTDSKNTEAF

v_call: TRBV5-4
j_call: TRBJ2-7
d_call: TRBD2
cdr3_aa: ASSFGTSSYEQY

v_call: TRBV7-9
j_call: TRBJ1-1
d_call: .
cdr3_aa: ASSLDVGNTEAF

v_call: TRBV7-9
j_call: TRBJ2-7
d_call: .
cdr3_aa: ASSSRENFAEQY

v_call: TRBV14
j_call: TRBJ2-3
d_call: .
cdr3_aa: ASSQDPPRGRPSTDTQY

v_call: TRBV15
j_call: TRBJ2-3
d_call: .
cdr3_aa: ATSRDGGSSTDTQY

v_call: TRBV27
j_call: TRBJ2-1
d_call: TRBD2
cdr3_aa: ASSLVSGSSYNEQF

v_call: TRBV7-9
j_call: TRBJ2-7
d_call: .
cdr3_aa: ASSFADSTYEQY

v_call: TRBV29-1
j_call: TRBJ1-3
d_call: TRBD1
cdr3_aa: SGQGPSGNTIY

v_call: TRBV6-1
j_call: TRBJ2-7
d_call: TRBD1
cdr3_aa: ASSRQGNSYEQY

v_call: TRBV11-2
j_call: TRBJ1-2
d_call: TRBD1
cdr3_aa: ASSLDRGSYGYT

v_call: TRBV9
j_call: TRBJ1-4
d_call: .
cdr3_aa: ASSRGGTNEKLF

v_call: TRBV4-1
j_call: TRBJ2-1
d_call: .
cdr3_aa: ASSQVGKDEQF

v_call: TRBV7-9
j_call: TRBJ1-2
d_call: .
cdr3_aa: ASSLAVGHTGGYT

v_call: TRBV7-9
j_call: TRBJ2-1
d_call: .
cdr3_aa: ASSPFPSAHSYNEQF

v_call: TRBV6-1
j_call: TRBJ2-7
d_call: TRBD2
cdr3_aa: ASGAGALGYEQY

v_call: TRBV5-6
j_call: TRBJ2-3
d_call: TRBD1
cdr3_aa: ASSLLRGRITDTQY

v_call: TRBV6-6
j_call: TRBJ2-5
d_call: TRBD1
cdr3_aa: ASSSREGQPPETQY

v_call: TRBV7-9
j_call: TRBJ1-2
d_call: .
cdr3_aa: ASSEPGDGYT

v_call: TRBV6-4
j_call: TRBJ1-1
d_call: .
cdr3_aa: ASSDGGSRAF

v_call: TRBV29-1
j_call: TRBJ2-4
d_call: .
cdr3_aa: SVEMAERRDIQY

v_call: TRBV28
j_call: TRBJ2-1
d_call: .
cdr3_aa: ASNGTPSGGEQF

v_call: TRBV7-6
j_call: TRBJ2-1
d_call: TRBD2
cdr3_aa: ASSKLAESYNEQF

v_call: TRBV6-5
j_call: TRBJ1-2
d_call: .
cdr3_aa: ASSYSQGNYGYT

v_call: TRBV27
j_call: TRBJ1-4
d_call: TRBD1
cdr3_aa: ASSSGQDEKLF

v_call: TRBV4-3
j_call: TRBJ2-7
d_call: TRBD2
cdr3_aa: ASSPTPGTSGTYEQY

v_call: TRBV20-1
j_call: TRBJ1-3
d_call: .
cdr3_aa: SALGGTIY

v_call: TRBV9
j_call: TRBJ1-1
d_call: .
cdr3_aa: ASSVGGMNTEAF

v_call: TRBV5-6
j_call: TRBJ2-7
d_call: .
cdr3_aa: ASSLGRGGYEQY

v_call: TRBV27
j_call: TRBJ2-5
d_call: .
cdr3_aa: ASSSGSWETQY

v_call: TRBV28
j_call: TRBJ2-7
d_call: .
cdr3_aa: ASSLRDIPDYEQY

v_call: TRBV23-1
j_call: TRBJ1-5
d_call: .
cdr3_aa: ASSQGREKQPQH

v_call: TRBV5-1
j_call: TRBJ2-1
d_call: .
cdr3_aa: ASSLGDSTYNEQF

v_call: TRBV7-9
j_call: TRBJ1-4
d_call: .
cdr3_aa: ASSLPGLGEKLF

v_call: TRBV7-2
j_call: TRBJ2-1
d_call: TRBD2
cdr3_aa: ASSLGLAGVTYNEQF

v_call: TRBV7-9
j_call: TRBJ1-1
d_call: TRBD1
cdr3_aa: ASSRTGMNTEAF

v_call: TRBV30
j_call: TRBJ2-1
d_call: .
cdr3_aa: ASSGAQVNEQF

v_call: TRBV5-4
j_call: TRBJ2-7
d_call: TRBD2
cdr3_aa: ASSRDGGLAGKGEQY

v_call: TRBV7-9
j_call: TRBJ1-4
d_call: .
cdr3_aa: ASSTGDGATNEKLF

v_call: TRBV29-1
j_call: TRBJ1-2
d_call: .
cdr3_aa: SVADRYGYT

v_call: TRBV7-9
j_call: TRBJ1-5
d_call: TRBD1
cdr3_aa: ASSSGQASNQPQH

v_call: TRBV10-3
j_call: TRBJ2-7
d_call: TRBD1
cdr3_aa: AISDNRGPYEQY

v_call: TRBV30
j_call: TRBJ1-2
d_call: TRBD1
cdr3_aa: AWMRDRFNYGYT